This entry lists 19 T cell receptor beta chains sequenced from one sample in a study of shared clonotypes between healthy human individuals. CD8 cells classed as naive were CD45RO-negative and positively selected for CCR7, excluding terminally differentiated effector memory CD45RA+ cells. The assay was immunoSEQ multiplex PCR, and TCRdb's table has in-frame clones only and misses some. The sample shows around 2,000,000 clones, about 92% of them seen only once. Sequenced input: naive CD8+ T cells from PBMCs. All receptors derive from a man between 18 and 35 years old in good health. Some clones in this sample may be carry-over from other donors' samples.

V and J are TRBV10-3 and TRBJ2-1; 14 nucleotides match TRBD2. Per germline, CDR1 ENHRY and CDR2 SYGVKD. V trimming: 8 bases; J trimming: 9 bases; junction bases outside the gene matches: 6. The CDR3 covers 14 residues. DNA for the CDR3: TGTGCCATCGGCGGGACTAGCGGGAGAGGTGAGCAGTTCTTC. Its translation: CAIGGTSGRGEQFF.

The chain is built from TRBV7-2 and TRBJ2-1, with unresolved D. The CDR3 contains 15 residues. Per the germline V gene, CDR1 is SGHTA and CDR2 is FQGNSA. The V end was cut by 5 bases, the J end by 0 bases, with 11 bases between. CDR3 in DNA: TGTGCCAGCAGCCCGGATAGGGACTCCTACAATGAGCAGTTCTTC. Encoded protein: CASSPDRDSYNEQFF.

This clone came up once. The chain employs TRBV6-5 and TRBJ1-1; D perhaps matches TRBD1 (6 bases). With 0 bases removed from V and 1 base from J, the gap between germline ends came to 9 bases. The CDR3 has 15 amino acids. The V gene's germline CDR1 is MNHEY and CDR2 SVGAGI. CDR3 DNA sequence: TGTGCCAGCAGTTACTCGACAGGTCAGAACACTGAAGCTTTCTTT. Amino acids: CASSYSTGQNTEAFF.

The chain is built from TRBV21-1 and TRBJ1-5; the table gives TRBD1 as D, unverified against the DNA. TRBV21-1 is a pseudogene segment. The CDR3 extends over 15 amino acids. The CDR3 spells CASSGRTGKNQPQHF. In DNA form, the CDR3 reads TGTGCCAGCAGCGGAAGGACAGGGAAAAATCAGCCCCAGCATTTT.

This sequence joins TRBV4-1 and TRBJ2-6; D gene uncertain. With 4 bases removed from V and 4 bases from J, the gap between germline ends came to 17 bases. This CDR3 has 17 residues. Germline CDR1 is MGHRA and CDR2 is YSYEKL. CDR3 amino acids: CASSLLSGPTGANVLTF. Here the CDR3 DNA reads TGCGCCAGCAGCCTCCTATCAGGCCCGACGGGGGCCAACGTCCTGACTTTC.

V gene TRBV4-1 combines with J gene TRBJ2-7; perhaps TRBD1 as D (5 bases). Deletions cut 2 bases from V and 3 bases from J, with 14 bases between. From germline, CDR1 is MGHRA and CDR2 YSYEKL. The CDR3 loop spans 15 amino acids. This CDR3 reads CASSQPLQGFYEQYF. Written as DNA, the CDR3 is TGCGCCAGCAGCCAACCTCTCCAGGGTTTCTACGAGCAGTACTTC.

The CDR3 reads CASSLHAGNIQYF. The CDR3 bases are TGTGCCAGCAGCTTGCACGCTGGAAACATTCAGTACTTC. This sequence joins TRBV5-6 and TRBJ2-4; no reliable D call. Germline lookup yields CDR1 SGHDT and CDR2 YYEEEE. V gave up 1 base and J gave up 6 bases, with 8 bases separating them. This CDR3 is 13 amino acids long.

This chain uses TRBV4-1 with TRBJ2-1; D perhaps matches TRBD1 (5 bases). The germline V gene has CDR1 MGHRA and CDR2 YSYEKL. This CDR3 comprises 16 residues. The V and J ends lost 3 bases and 4 bases respectively, with 16 bases between them. The CDR3 spells CASSQLVRVGYNEQFF. In DNA form, the CDR3 reads TGCGCCAGCAGCCAGTTGGTCAGGGTAGGGTACAATGAGCAGTTCTTC.

V usage is TRBV12-5 and J usage is TRBJ2-5; TRBD1 matches 12 bases. There are 15 residues in the CDR3. The V and J ends lost 8 bases and 5 bases, in that order; junction bases with no gene match: 9. The germline gives CDR1 LGHNT, CDR2 FRNRAP. The CDR3 coding sequence is TGTGCTAGTTCCCAAAGGGACAGGGGGCTGGAGACCCAGTACTTC. Protein sequence: CASSQRDRGLETQYF.

This clone was seen more than once but under ten times. The CDR3: CASSKSTNTEAFF. The CDR3 region has the DNA TGCGCCAGCAGCAAATCGACTAACACTGAAGCTTTCTTT. The chain links TRBV10-2 to TRBJ1-1; D is uncertain. The CDR3 runs to 13 residues. Germline lookup yields CDR1 WSHSY and CDR2 SAAADI. Trimming took off 6 bases at V and 2 bases at J, with 10 bases between the two ends.

This clone came up a few times. This specimen includes other DNA sequences encoding the same CDR3. This chain joins TRBV27 and TRBJ2-1; the match to TRBD2 covers 13 bases. CDR3 length: 15 amino acids. V lost 4 bases, J lost 4 bases, and 1 base stayed unmatched. Germline loops: CDR1 MNHEY, CDR2 SMNVEV (reference sequence). CDR3 residues: CASSSGLAGYNEQFF. In DNA, the CDR3 is TGTGCCAGCAGTTCGGGACTAGCGGGGTACAATGAGCAGTTCTTC.

Remarks on this clone: The identical CDR3 is also encoded by other nucleotide sequences in the sample. J is TRBJ2-7 and V is TRBV1. TRBV1 counts as a pseudogene. This CDR3 is 15 amino acids long. This chain's CDR3 is CTSSQPDGVSYEQYF. The CDR3 DNA reads TGCACTAGCAGCCAACCGGACGGTGTGTCCTACGAGCAGTACTTC.

The chain has TRBV30 and TRBJ2-1; D gene unclear. Germline CDR1 is GTSNPN and CDR2 is SVGIG (reference sequence). With 2 bases removed from V and 3 bases from J, the gap between germline ends came to 14 bases. This CDR3 is built from 15 residues. As DNA, the CDR3 is TGTGCCTGGAGTTTCTCGTCCAGCTACTACAATGAGCAGTTCTTC. Amino acid sequence: CAWSFSSSYYNEQFF.

The chain is built from TRBV27 and TRBJ2-1, with D perhaps TRBD1 or TRBD2 (5 bases each). V lost 3 bases, J lost 5 bases, and 11 bases lay in between. The CDR3 spans 14 residues. Per the germline V gene, CDR1 is MNHEY and CDR2 is SMNVEV (reference sequence). As DNA, the CDR3 is TGTGCCAGCAGTTTTTATGGGACCCACAATGAGCAGTTCTTC. This codes for CASSFYGTHNEQFF.

This clone was observed a few times. The chain has TRBV18 and TRBJ2-3; D is undetermined. CDR1 KGHSH and CDR2 LQKENI come from the germline V gene. Trimming pared 3 bases from V and 4 bases from J, leaving 5 bases between. The CDR3 runs 12 residues. CDR3 sequence reads: CASSPVADTQYF. The CDR3 DNA sequence: TGTGCCAGCTCACCGGTGGCAGATACGCAGTATTTT.

The J gene is TRBJ2-1, the V gene TRBV29-1, with D uncertain. The CDR3 extends over 13 amino acids. The V and J ends lost 3 bases and 4 bases respectively, with 10 bases between them. CDR1 and CDR2 from the germline V gene are SQVTM and ANQGSEA. The CDR3 loop is CSVDSVNYNEQFF. The CDR3 coding sequence is TGCAGCGTTGACTCGGTAAATTACAATGAGCAGTTCTTC.

This chain uses TRBV28 with TRBJ1-5; 7 nucleotides line up with TRBD1. The V segment lost 7 bases and the J segment 2 bases; nucleotides outside the gene matches: 11. Germline V gene sequence: CDR1 MDHEN, CDR2 SYDVKM. This CDR3 comprises 16 residues. The DNA for the CDR3 is TGTGCCAGCACTCCTCGACAGGGCAAGGGCAATCAGCCCCAGCATTTT. Translated: CASTPRQGKGNQPQHF.

The chain couples TRBV28 to TRBJ2-7; TRBD1 might be the D (6 bases). Germline V lookup: CDR1 MDHEN, CDR2 SYDVKM. The CDR3 is 12 amino acids. The V and J ends lost 10 bases and 11 bases respectively, with 21 bases between them. The CDR3 DNA reads TGTGCCACCCCACCCCGCAGGGACACGGAGTACTTC. It codes for CATPPRRDTEYF.

This clone was seen just once. The genes are TRBV9 and TRBJ2-1; 8 nucleotides match TRBD2. Per germline, CDR1 SGDLS and CDR2 YYNGEE. This CDR3 is 16 amino acids long. With 4 bases clipped from V and 0 bases from J, the junction kept 6 bases outside the gene matches. As DNA, the CDR3 is TGTGCCAGCAGCATCGCCGGGACTAGCTCCTACAATGAGCAGTTCTTC. It codes for CASSIAGTSSYNEQFF.